The 13 T cell receptor beta chains below come from one sample, sequenced in a study of control samples from healthy donors and cancer patients. Assay: immunoSEQ multiplex PCR; the TCRdb copy retains only in-frame clones and omits some. The sample has roughly 130,000 clones; around 93% are singletons. Sequencing was carried out using blood. All receptors derive from a man aged 18 to 29 in good health.

The chain combines TRBV11-2 with TRBJ2-7, with D perhaps assigned TRBD1 or TRBD2 (7 bases each). Trimming shortened V by 1 base and J by 2 bases, and 15 bases separated the two germline ends. The CDR3 length is 16 residues. Per the germline V gene, CDR1 is SGHAT and CDR2 is FQNNGV. The DNA for the CDR3 is TGTGCCAGCAGCTTAGGAGGGGCAGGGGGGGCCTACGAGCAGTACTTC. It translates to CASSLGGAGGAYEQYF.

J is TRBJ2-1 and V is TRBV6-5; the D gene could be TRBD1 or TRBD2 (5 bases each). The length of the CDR3 is 15 residues. Looked up from germline, CDR1 is MNHEY and CDR2 is SVGAGI. V was cut by 5 bases and J by 4 bases, with 15 bases left in between. The CDR3 loop is CASSPGRYIYNEQFF. In DNA form, the CDR3 reads TGTGCCAGCAGTCCGGGACGCTACATTTACAATGAGCAGTTCTTC.

The chain has TRBV6-2 or TRBV6-3 and TRBJ1-2, with 8 positions matching TRBD1. Unmatched junction bases numbered 7, after V lost 6 bases and J lost 7 bases. Germline loops: CDR1 MNHEY, CDR2 SVGEGT. This CDR3 spans 13 amino acids. Here the CDR3 reads CASSTGQGGGYTF. Written as DNA, the CDR3 is TGTGCCAGCAGCACCGGACAGGGAGGTGGCTACACCTTC.

This chain connects TRBV9 to TRBJ2-7; tentatively, D is TRBD1 or TRBD2 (5 bases each). This CDR3 spans 14 amino acids. Germline lookup yields CDR1 SGDLS and CDR2 YYNGEE. V lost 4 bases, J lost 1 base, and 12 bases lay in between. Here the CDR3 DNA reads TGTGCCAGCAGCCCCCGGGACGGTTCCTACGAGCAGTACTTC. Its translation is CASSPRDGSYEQYF.

This rearrangement joins TRBV2 to TRBJ2-7; D is ambiguous. The V gene lost 7 bases and the J gene lost 0 bases, with 16 bases spanning the gap. The CDR3 runs to 15 residues. Germline V gene lookup returns CDR1 SNHLY and CDR2 FYNNEI. The CDR3 region is CASIARPTHSYEQYF. Here the CDR3 DNA reads TGTGCCAGCATTGCCCGACCGACTCACTCCTACGAGCAGTACTTC. Looking up the rest from reference TRBV2 and TRBJ2-7 gives the full variable domain: EPEVTQTPSHQVTQMGQEVILRCVPISNHLYFYWYRQILGQKVEFLVSFYNNEISEKSEIFDDQFSVERPDGSNFTLKIRSTKLEDSAMYFCASIARPTHSYEQYFGPGTRLTVT.

In nucleotides, the CDR3 is TGCGCCAGCAGCTCCTCGACTAGCGGGGCCTACAATGAGCAGTTCTTC. Protein sequence: CASSSSTSGAYNEQFF. The rearrangement uses TRBV5-1 and TRBJ2-1, with 11 bases identical to TRBD2. V dropped 3 bases and J dropped 2; count of bases not matched to a gene: 4. This CDR3 has 16 amino acids. Germline CDR1 and CDR2: SGHRS and YFSETQ.

The chain joins TRBV19 to TRBJ1-1; a possible D gene is TRBD1 (5 bases). V was pared by 2 bases and J by 5 bases, with 12 bases between. This CDR3 region has 14 residues. CDR1 and CDR2 (germline): LNHDA, SQIVND (reference sequence). The CDR3 DNA follows: TGTGCCAGTAGTATATCCCACAGGAGGACTGAAGCTTTCTTT. It specifies CASSISHRRTEAFF. The full variable domain, its missing parts supplied by reference TRBV19 and TRBJ1-1, is DGGITQSPKYLFRKEGQNVTLSCEQNLNHDAMYWYRQDPGQGLRLIYYSQIVNDFQKGDIAEGYSVSREKKESFPLTVTSAQKNPTAFYLCASSISHRRTEAFFGQGTRLTVV.

This chain joins TRBV29-1 and TRBJ2-7; 7 bases line up with TRBD1. Germline values: CDR1 SQVTM, CDR2 ANQGSEA. The CDR3 runs 14 residues. V was pared by 5 bases and J by 3 bases, with 10 bases of the junction left unmatched. The CDR3 spells CSVSGGRQLYEQYF. The CDR3, as DNA: TGCAGCGTTTCAGGGGGACGTCAGCTCTACGAGCAGTACTTC.

The rearrangement uses TRBV30 and TRBJ2-5, with 7 bases identical to TRBD2. This CDR3 is built from 16 residues. The germline V gene encodes CDR1 GTSNPN and CDR2 SVGIG (reference sequence). Trimming cost V 1 base and J 4 bases; bases outside gene matches: 12. The CDR3 DNA reads as TGTGCCTGGAGTGCGGGACGGACTAGATGGGGAGAGACCCAGTACTTC. Protein product: CAWSAGRTRWGETQYF.

The rearrangement uses TRBV30 and TRBJ1-5, with D uncertain. CDR1 and CDR2 from the germline V gene are GTSNPN and SVGIG (reference sequence). The CDR3 is 13 residues long. The V end lost 0 bases, the J end lost 7 bases, and 10 bases lay between the germline ends. The CDR3 protein is CAWSVDIGQPQHF. The CDR3, as DNA: TGTGCCTGGAGTGTAGACATCGGACAGCCCCAGCATTTT.

V gene TRBV3-1 (or the pseudogene TRBV3-2) combines with J gene TRBJ2-3; D might be TRBD1 or TRBD2, each matching 5 bases. The CDR3 consists of 15 residues. Looked up from germline, CDR1 is LGHDT and CDR2 is YNNKEL (reference sequence). V shed 0 bases and J shed 1 base, with 8 bases lying between them. The chain's CDR3 is CASSQEGVGTDTQYF. The DNA of the CDR3 is TGTGCCAGCAGCCAAGAGGGGGTCGGCACAGATACGCAGTATTTT.

The J gene is TRBJ1-5, the V gene TRBV19; TRBD1 aligns across 8 bases. Germline trimming cut 5 bases from V and 3 bases from J; bases unmatched to any gene: 9. The V gene's germline CDR1 is LNHDA and CDR2 SQIVND (reference sequence). This CDR3 region has 16 residues. This CDR3 reads CASSFQGAWNNQPQHF. The DNA of the CDR3 is TGTGCCAGTAGTTTCCAGGGGGCTTGGAACAATCAGCCCCAGCATTTT.

In this sample, this clone turned up once. This chain uses TRBV5-1 with TRBJ2-7; 7 nucleotides agree with TRBD1. V trimming: 3 bases; J trimming: 2 bases; junction bases outside the gene matches: 5. The CDR3 loop spans 14 amino acids. Germline V gives CDR1 SGHRS, CDR2 YFSETQ. The chain's CDR3 is CASSSPGQTYEQYF. The CDR3 coding sequence is TGCGCCAGCAGCTCGCCGGGACAGACCTACGAGCAGTACTTC.